This T cell receptor beta chain was identified in a study of blood T cells in healthy people across ages. Notes on the study in general: Across the age range, TCR beta diversity per million T cells fell in a roughly linear way. A strong correlation was seen between TCR beta diversity and naive T cell percentage.

Germline V gene sequence: CDR1 MNHNY, CDR2 SVGAGI (reference sequence). The germline V and J ends were trimmed by 2 bases and 7 bases, with 18 bases remaining between them. The CDR3 has 15 residues. Then a second PCR, running roughly 7 to 11 cycles, was carried out with a sample-barcoded 5' primer and a J-beta primer mix. Each CDR3 protein gets one entry after TCRdb re-called the 5' RACE reads with MiXCR. This table holds approximately 850,000 distinct CDR3 sequences, more than 45% found once. There are a few counts of this clonotype. Antigen specificity is unknown. The source is a man younger than 45 in good health. The sequenced material came from blood. The V call is TRBV6-6, the J call TRBJ2-7; maybe TRBD1 (6 bases). The CDR3 loop is CASSYHQGRLYEQYF. The CDR3, as DNA: TGTGCCAGCAGTTACCACCAGGGGAGACTCTATGAGCAGTACTTC.